These 9 T cell receptor beta chains were sequenced from one sample in a study of intratumoral heterogeneity in liver cancer. This table comes from immunoSEQ multiplex PCR, and its TCRdb copy is limited to in-frame clones, with some not included. The data show tens of thousands of clones, approximately 73% seen once. Here the sequenced sample was tumor-adjacent normal tissue, taken before any cancer treatment. The receptors shown here come from a woman between 70 and 85 years old with hepatocellular carcinoma.

The chain combines TRBV6-5 with TRBJ1-3; D gene ambiguous. The length of the CDR3 is 13 residues. The V end was cut by 7 bases, the J end by 1 base, with 8 bases between. Germline loops: CDR1 MNHEY, CDR2 SVGAGI. CDR3 nucleotide sequence: TGTGCCAGCATAGCAAGATCTGGAAACACCATATATTTT. Protein sequence: CASIARSGNTIYF.

The V and J genes are TRBV28 and TRBJ1-3; 7 positions agree with TRBD1. J gave up 2 bases and V 7 bases, and 5 bases lay outside the gene matches. The CDR3 extends over 14 amino acids. The germline CDR1 and CDR2 sequences are MDHEN and SYDVKM. This CDR3 reads CASTRQGTGNTIYF. The CDR3 region has the DNA TGTGCCAGCACCAGACAGGGAACTGGAAACACCATATATTTT.

The CDR3 DNA reads TGCGCCAGCAGCGTGACCCTTCCGGGGACAGGGGTCTCCTACGAGCAGTACTTC. Encoded protein: CASSVTLPGTGVSYEQYF. The chain uses TRBV5-1 and TRBJ2-7; 10 bases align to TRBD1. Germline CDR1 reads SGHRS; CDR2 reads YFSETQ. This CDR3 spans 18 amino acids. V was pared by 4 bases and J by 0 bases, with 13 bases of the junction left unmatched.

This clone is medium-sized. V is TRBV21-1 and J is TRBJ1-3. TRBV21-1 is a listed pseudogene. This CDR3 is built from 19 residues. CDR3: CASSKRCGQVAASGNTIYF. Written as DNA, the CDR3 is TGTGCCAGCAGCAAACGGTGTGGTCAGGTAGCAGCCTCTGGAAACACCATATATTTT.

This chain uses TRBV6-6 with TRBJ2-3; 13 nucleotides match TRBD2. The germline V gene encodes CDR1 MNHNY and CDR2 SVGAGI (reference sequence). Germline trimming cut 7 bases from V and 3 bases from J; bases unmatched to any gene: 7. The CDR3 has 16 residues. In DNA, the CDR3 is TGTGCCAGCACACTAGCGGGAGGGCGAACGACAGATACGCAGTATTTT. As protein: CASTLAGGRTTDTQYF.

The chain has TRBV19 and TRBJ2-7, with D unresolved. The V end was cut by 1 base, the J end by 5 bases, with 9 bases between. From germline, CDR1 is LNHDA and CDR2 SQIVND (reference sequence). This CDR3 comprises 13 residues. CDR3 sequence reads: CASSIGLSNEQYF. The CDR3 DNA is TGTGCCAGTAGTATAGGGCTCTCTAACGAGCAGTACTTC.

CDR3 DNA: TGTGCCAGCAGCCAGGGACTAGCGGGAGAGGCCTACGAGCAGTACTTC. This encodes CASSQGLAGEAYEQYF. This sequence joins TRBV7-9 and TRBJ2-7; 14 bases align to TRBD2. CDR1 is SEHNR, CDR2 FQNEAQ, per germline (reference sequence). This CDR3 spans 16 amino acids. The junction had 5 bases not matched to a gene; V was cut back by 5 bases and J by 2 bases.

This clone has a handful of counts. The rearrangement joins TRBV29-1 to TRBJ2-7; TRBD2 agrees at 9 bases. The ends lost 3 bases at V and 4 bases at J; junction bases unmatched: 7. CDR1 is SQVTM, CDR2 ANQGSEA, per germline. CDR3 length: 14 amino acids. CDR3 DNA: TGCAGCGTTGACCTTAGCGGGAGTCGGTACGAGCAGTACTTC. This translates into CSVDLSGSRYEQYF.

This CDR3 reads CASSPLEGYGYTF. DNA for the CDR3: TGTGCCAGCAGCCCCCTGGAGGGGTATGGCTACACCTTC. The chain couples TRBV9 to TRBJ1-2; a possible D gene is TRBD1 (5 bases). Between the trimmed V and J ends, which lost 4 bases and 5 bases, there was a span of 12 bases. This CDR3 spans 13 amino acids. Germline CDR1 is SGDLS and CDR2 is YYNGEE.